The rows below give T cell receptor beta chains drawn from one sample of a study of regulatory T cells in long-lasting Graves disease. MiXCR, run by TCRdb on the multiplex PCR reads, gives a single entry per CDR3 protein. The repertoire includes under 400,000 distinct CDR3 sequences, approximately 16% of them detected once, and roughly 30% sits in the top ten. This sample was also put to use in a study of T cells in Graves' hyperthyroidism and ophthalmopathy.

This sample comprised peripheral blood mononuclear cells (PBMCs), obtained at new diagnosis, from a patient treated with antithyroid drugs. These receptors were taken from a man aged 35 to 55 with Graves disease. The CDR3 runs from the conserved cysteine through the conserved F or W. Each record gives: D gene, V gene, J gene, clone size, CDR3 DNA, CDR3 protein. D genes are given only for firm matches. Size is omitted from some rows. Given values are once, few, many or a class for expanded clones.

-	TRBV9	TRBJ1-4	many	TGTGCCAGCAGCGTAGACGGCCTGTGGAGTGAAAAACTGTTTTTT	CASSVDGLWSEKLFF
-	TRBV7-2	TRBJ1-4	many	TGTGCCAGCAGCTTAGCGCAGGCCCTGGGTCCTGAAAAACTGTTTTTT	CASSLAQALGPEKLFF
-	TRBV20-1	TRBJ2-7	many	TGCAGTGCTCCCCGGACAGCGACAAGAGTGTCCTACGAGCAGTACTTC	CSAPRTATRVSYEQYF
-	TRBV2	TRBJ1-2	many	TGTGCCAGCAGGGCCCAATCAGACGGCTACACCTTC	CASRAQSDGYTF
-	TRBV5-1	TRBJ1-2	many	TGCGCCAGCAGGGAGCCAGGGGCCCAGGATGGCTACACCTTC	CASREPGAQDGYTF
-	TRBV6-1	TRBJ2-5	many	TGTGCCAGCCACCCCTGGGGGGCCCAAGAGACCCAGTACTTC	CASHPWGAQETQYF
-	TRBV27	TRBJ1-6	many	TGTGCCAGCAGTTGGCGCGATAATTCACCCCTCCACTTT	CASSWRDNSPLHF
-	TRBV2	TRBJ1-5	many	TGTGCCAGCAACCGGGACAACAATCAGCCCCAGCATTTT	CASNRDNNQPQHF
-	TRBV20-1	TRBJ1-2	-	TGCAGTGCAAAAAGGGCAGGTGGCAGCTACACCTTC	CSAKRAGGSYTF
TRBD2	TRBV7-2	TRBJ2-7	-	TGTGCCAGCGGGACTAGCGGGGGGGCCGGCGAGCAGTACTTC	CASGTSGGAGEQYF
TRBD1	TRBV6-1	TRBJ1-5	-	TGTGCCACCTCAAAACAGGGGAATAGCAATCAGCCCCAGCATTTT	CATSKQGNSNQPQHF
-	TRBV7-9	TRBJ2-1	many	TGTGCCAGCAGCTTAGTAGGCCAGGGTTATGAGCAGTTCTTC	CASSLVGQGYEQFF
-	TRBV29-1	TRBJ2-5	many	TGCAGCGCTACCAGGGCCCAAGAGACCCAGTACTTC	CSATRAQETQYF
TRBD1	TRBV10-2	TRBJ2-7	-	TGCGCCAGCAGTGGGGACAGAAGTTACGAGCAGTACTTC	CASSGDRSYEQYF
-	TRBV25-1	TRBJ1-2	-	TGTGCCAGCAGCTCAACGGGACAAAGCCGCTACACCTTC	CASSSTGQSRYTF
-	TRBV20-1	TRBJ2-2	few	TGCAGTGCTCCGGACCTCGTCGACACCGGGGAGCTGTTTTTT	CSAPDLVDTGELFF